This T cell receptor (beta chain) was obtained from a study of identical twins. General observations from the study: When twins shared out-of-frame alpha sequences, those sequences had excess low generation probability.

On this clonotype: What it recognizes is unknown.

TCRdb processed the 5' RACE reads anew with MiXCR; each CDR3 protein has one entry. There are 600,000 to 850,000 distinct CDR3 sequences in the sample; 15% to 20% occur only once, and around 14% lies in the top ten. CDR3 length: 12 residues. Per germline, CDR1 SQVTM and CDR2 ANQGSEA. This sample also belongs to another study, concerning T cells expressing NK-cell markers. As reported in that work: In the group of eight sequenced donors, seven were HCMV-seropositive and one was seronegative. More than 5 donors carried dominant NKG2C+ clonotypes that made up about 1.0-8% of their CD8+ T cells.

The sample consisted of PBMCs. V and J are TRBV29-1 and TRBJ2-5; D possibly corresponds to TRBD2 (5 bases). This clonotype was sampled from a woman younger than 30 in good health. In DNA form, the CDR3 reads TGCAGTGAGGGCGGAGGTGGTGAGACCCAGTACTTC. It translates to CSEGGGGETQYF.